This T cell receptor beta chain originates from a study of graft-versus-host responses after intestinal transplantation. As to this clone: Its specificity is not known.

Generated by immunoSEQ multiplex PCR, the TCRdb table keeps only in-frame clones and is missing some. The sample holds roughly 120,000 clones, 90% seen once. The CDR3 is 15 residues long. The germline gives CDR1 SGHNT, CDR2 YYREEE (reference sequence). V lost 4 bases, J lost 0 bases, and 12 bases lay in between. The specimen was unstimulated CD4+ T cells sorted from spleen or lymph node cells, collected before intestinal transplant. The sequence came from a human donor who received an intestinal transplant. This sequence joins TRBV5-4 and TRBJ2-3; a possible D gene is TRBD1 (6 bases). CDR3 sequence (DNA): TGTGCCAGCAGCAGGGGACACGGTAGCACAGATACGCAGTATTTT. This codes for CASSRGHGSTDTQYF. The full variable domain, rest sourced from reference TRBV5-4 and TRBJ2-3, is ETGVTQSPTHLIKTRGQQVTLRCSSQSGHNTVSWYQQALGQGPQFIFQYYREEENGRGNFPPRFSGLQFPNYSSELNVNALELDDSALYLCASSRGHGSTDTQYFGPGTRLTVL.